This section outlines one T cell receptor beta chain sequence together with its context. The protocol was immunoSEQ multiplex PCR, while the TCRdb copy is restricted to in-frame clones and leaves out a portion. The sample lists about 280,000 clones, roughly 87% seen once, with almost 9.5% in the top ten. The sample comes from a study of blood T cell repertoires in COVID-19. Study-wide context: The United States, Italy and Spain supplied acute and convalescent COVID-19 samples.

The CDR3 sequence is 22 residues long. CDR1 is MGHRA and CDR2 is YSYEKL in the germline V gene. The V gene end was trimmed by 0 bases and the J gene end by 0 bases; junction bases not matched to a gene: 15. Sequencing was done on a sample of peripheral blood. The receptor was derived from a man aged 18-30 years with active or convalescent COVID-19. The rearrangement joins TRBV4-1 to TRBJ1-6; 9 bases agree with TRBD1. As DNA, the CDR3 is TGCGCCAGCAGCCAAGATCAAATTGGGACAGGGAAGCTAAGCTCCTATAATTCACCCCTCCACTTT. It specifies CASSQDQIGTGKLSSYNSPLHF.